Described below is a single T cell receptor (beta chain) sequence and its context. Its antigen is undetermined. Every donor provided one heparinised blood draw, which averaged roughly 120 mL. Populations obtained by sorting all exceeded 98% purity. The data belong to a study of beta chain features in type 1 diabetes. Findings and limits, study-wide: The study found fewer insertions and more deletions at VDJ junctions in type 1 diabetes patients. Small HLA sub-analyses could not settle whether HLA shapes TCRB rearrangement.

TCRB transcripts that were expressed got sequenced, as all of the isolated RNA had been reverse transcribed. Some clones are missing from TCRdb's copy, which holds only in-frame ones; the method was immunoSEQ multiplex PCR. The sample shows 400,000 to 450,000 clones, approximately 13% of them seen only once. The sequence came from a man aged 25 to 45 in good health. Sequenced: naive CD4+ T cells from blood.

CDR3 in amino acids: CASSFRDGRTEGYF. The CDR3 DNA sequence: TGTGCCAGCAGCTTCAGGGACGGGAGGACAGAGGGGTACTTC. The rearrangement uses TRBV5-6 and TRBJ2-7, with D tentatively TRBD2 (7 bases). CDR1 and CDR2 (germline): SGHDT, YYEEEE. There are 14 residues in the CDR3. The ends were cut back, 2 bases at V and 12 bases at J, with 21 bases in the middle. The full variable domain, its missing parts supplied by reference TRBV5-6 and TRBJ2-7, is DAGVTQSPTHLIKTRGQQVTLRCSPKSGHDTVSWYQQALGQGPQFIFQYYEEEERQRGNFPDRFSGHQFPNYSSELNVNALLLGDSALYLCASSFRDGRTEGYFGPGTRLTVT.